This T cell receptor beta chain is drawn from a study of T cells in Graves' hyperthyroidism and ophthalmopathy. Study results and limitations: Blood samples included most of the expanded thyroid clonotypes exceeding 0.001.

This clonotype was recorded at least ten times. Its cognate antigen is unknown. Patients were excluded for uncontrolled infection, other autoimmune disease, pregnancy or lactation. TCR beta CDR3 regions were amplified from RNA. HTBI primers were the set used in a first-round RT-PCR of the TCR CDR3. TCRdb independently ran MiXCR on the multiplex PCR reads; one entry per CDR3 protein. The profile shows approximately 510,000 distinct CDR3 sequences, approximately 49% of them singletons. CDR3 length: 16 residues. The ends were cut back, 2 bases at V and 2 bases at J, with 15 bases in the middle. Germline V gene data show CDR1 as KGHSH and CDR2 as LQKENI.

The J gene is TRBJ1-2, the V gene TRBV18, with D possibly being TRBD1 (6 bases). The receptor was derived from an adult woman with Graves' disease, either hyperthyroidism or ophthalmopathy (not recorded which). The sample was peripheral blood or thyroid tissue (not recorded which). This chain's CDR3 is CASSPRGPGENYGYTF. The CDR3 nucleotides are TGTGCCAGCTCACCAAGAGGCCCAGGGGAGAACTATGGCTACACCTTC.